The TCR beta chain described here comes from a study of blood T cells in healthy people across ages. Study results and limitations: Diversity of TCR beta per million T cells declined in a roughly linear way with age.

Next came a second PCR, run for about 7 to 12 cycles, which used a sample-barcoded 5' primer along with a J-beta primer mix. Each of the samples gave a minimum of 2.5 million paired-end reads that contained CDR3. From the 5' RACE reads, TCRdb called clonotypes with MiXCR, one entry per CDR3 protein. Of 1.5 million or so distinct CDR3 sequences in the sample, 42% were seen once. This clonotype was counted a few times. Its antigen remains unidentified. The receptor comes from a woman aged 18-29 years in good health. Sequences were obtained from blood.

This CDR3 reads CASSQPTGGMNQPQHF. CDR3 nucleotide sequence: TGCGCCAGCAGCCAACCGACAGGTGGAATGAATCAGCCCCAGCATTTT. The rearrangement joins TRBV4-1 to TRBJ1-5, with D possibly being TRBD1 (6 bases). Trimming pared 2 bases from V and 4 bases from J, leaving 15 bases between. The CDR3 sequence is 16 residues long. Germline assignment: CDR1 MGHRA and CDR2 YSYEKL.